This T cell receptor (beta chain) was recovered during a study of CD8+ T cells in alopecia areata. Study details: Treated patients were given oral tofacitinib, which was dosed at 5 to 10 mg twice daily. It was 6 to 18 months of tofacitinib, and then there were 6 months off drug. Study outcomes and limitations: Especially in alopecia totalis/universalis, lesional scalp showed greater clonality than normal scalp did.

It was from PBMCs that CD4+ and CD8+ T cells were sorted. Trimming removed 3 bases from V and 4 bases from J, with 12 bases in between. Germline V gene data show CDR1 as KGHSH and CDR2 as LQKENI. The CDR3 runs to 14 residues. This clone turned up a few times. Its antigen is not identified. This same CDR3 is encoded by further DNA sequences in the sample. Following extraction, RNA underwent reverse transcription to cDNA, which served as the sequencing template. The data were produced by immunoSEQ multiplex PCR, yet TCRdb's version contains in-frame clones alone and is incomplete. The repertoire consists of 120,000 or so clones, with 35% to 40% occurring once and the leading ten covering approximately 2.8%.

This sequence was found in a human donor with alopecia areata. The V gene is TRBV18, the J gene TRBJ1-1; no firm D call. Source material: CD4+ T cells sorted from blood. In DNA, the CDR3 is TGTGCCAGCTCACCTCAAGGTAGAGTCACTGAAGCTTTCTTT. It encodes CASSPQGRVTEAFF.